This entry lists 22 T cell receptor beta chains sequenced from one sample in a study of PD-1 blockade in classical Hodgkin lymphoma. The method was immunoSEQ multiplex PCR; TCRdb's version includes in-frame clones alone and lacks a portion of them. The sample includes tens of thousands of clones, around 80% of them seen just once. Time point meaning: cycle 4 day 1 (C4D1), after five to seven weeks of nivolumab. After autologous stem cell transplantation all patients relapsed, and prior brentuximab vedotin exposure differed between cohorts. The source material was peripheral blood mononuclear cells (PBMCs), sampled before the fourth cycle of nivolumab. These receptors originate from a human donor with classical Hodgkin lymphoma.

The sample holds one count of this clone. V gene TRBV30 combines with J gene TRBJ2-7; no clear D. The CDR3 covers 14 residues. Trimming shortened V by 2 bases and J by 2 bases, and 13 bases separated the two germline ends. Germline loops: CDR1 GTSNPN, CDR2 SVGIG (reference sequence). The CDR3 sequence: CAWSPQSGPYEQYF. Here the CDR3 DNA reads TGTGCCTGGAGTCCTCAGTCGGGCCCCTACGAGCAGTACTTC.

This clone appeared once. Other DNA variants within this sample encode the same CDR3. The chain couples TRBV19 to TRBJ2-5; D call uncertain. V lost 4 bases, J lost 1 base, and 7 bases lay in between. Germline V gene sequence: CDR1 LNHDA, CDR2 SQIVND (reference sequence). This CDR3 comprises 13 residues. The CDR3 region has the DNA TGTGCCAGTAGTAGGGTCAGCCAAGAGACCCAGTACTTC. Translated: CASSRVSQETQYF.

The rearrangement uses TRBV6-5 and TRBJ2-3, with 8 bases aligning to TRBD2. The CDR3 is made up of 15 amino acids. Trimming took 6 bases from V and 6 from J; bases not matched to a gene: 11. Per the germline V gene, CDR1 is MNHEY and CDR2 is SVGAGI. The CDR3 is CASSPGLVSADTQYF. The DNA of the CDR3 is TGTGCCAGCAGCCCGGGACTAGTGTCCGCGGATACGCAGTATTTT.

This chain joins TRBV21-1 and TRBJ1-1; the listed D gene, TRBD1, was not tested against the DNA. TRBV21-1 is a pseudogene locus. This CDR3 contains 15 residues. The CDR3 loop is CASSKLETVNTEAFF. The CDR3 bases are TGTGCCAGCAGCAAATTAGAGACAGTGAACACTGAAGCTTTCTTT.

In this sample, this clone turned up a few times. This rearrangement joins TRBV29-1 to TRBJ2-1; D not certain. The CDR3 runs to 12 residues. CDR1 and CDR2 from the germline V gene are SQVTM and ANQGSEA. V lost 4 bases and J lost 7, with 11 bases in between. The CDR3 loop reads CSVATLWNEQFF. The CDR3 DNA reads TGCAGCGTTGCGACCCTTTGGAATGAGCAGTTCTTC.

V usage is TRBV7-9 and J usage is TRBJ2-7; the match to TRBD1 covers 7 bases. Trimming took 5 bases from V and 0 from J; bases not matched to a gene: 7. Germline-derived CDR1 and CDR2 are SEHNR and FQNEAQ (reference sequence). The CDR3 contains 15 residues. As DNA, the CDR3 is TGTGCCAGCAGCAACGACAGGGACCTCTCCTACGAGCAGTACTTC. This sequence encodes CASSNDRDLSYEQYF.

The chain carries TRBV19 and TRBJ2-7, with a tentative D call TRBD2 (6 bases). Trimming cost V 3 bases and J 7 bases, with 22 bases left between them. The CDR3 extends over 16 amino acids. Germline values: CDR1 LNHDA, CDR2 SQIVND (reference sequence). The CDR3 reads CASSMPGGAPRREQYF. The CDR3 DNA follows: TGTGCCAGTAGTATGCCCGGAGGGGCTCCTCGGAGGGAGCAGTACTTC. Full variable domain (outside the CDR3, taken from reference TRBV19 and TRBJ2-7): DGGITQSPKYLFRKEGQNVTLSCEQNLNHDAMYWYRQDPGQGLRLIYYSQIVNDFQKGDIAEGYSVSREKKESFPLTVTSAQKNPTAFYLCASSMPGGAPRREQYFGPGTRLTVT.

The chain is built from TRBV4-3 and TRBJ2-2; 7 bases are a match to TRBD2. Germline CDR1 and CDR2: LGHNA and YSLEER. The J segment lost 6 bases and the V segment lost 4 bases, leaving 11 bases of the junction unmatched. CDR3 size: 16 residues. The CDR3 coding sequence is TGCGCCAGCAGCCCGAACGGGGCGGGAGAGGCCGGGGAGCTGTTTTTT. This translates into CASSPNGAGEAGELFF.

The rearrangement links TRBV7-9 to TRBJ2-2; the D gene is possibly TRBD1 (6 bases). Trimming cost V 2 bases and J 5 bases, with 15 bases left between them. CDR3 length equals 16 residues. Germline V gene lookup returns CDR1 SEHNR and CDR2 FQNEAQ (reference sequence). Here the CDR3 reads CASSLRGTAATGELFF. The CDR3 DNA reads TGTGCCAGCAGCTTAAGGGGGACGGCCGCTACCGGGGAGCTGTTTTTT.

This clone was observed once. The gene calls are TRBV10-3 and TRBJ1-4; 8 nucleotides align to TRBD1. This CDR3 contains 15 residues. Germline lookup yields CDR1 ENHRY and CDR2 SYGVKD. After removal of 0 bases from V and 4 bases from J, the junction contained 1 base not matched to a gene. CDR3 sequence: CAISESTGDNEKLFF. In DNA form, the CDR3 reads TGTGCCATCAGTGAGTCGACAGGGGATAATGAAAAACTGTTTTTT.

V gene TRBV7-2 combines with J gene TRBJ2-1, with 9 positions matching TRBD1. CDR3 length: 15 amino acids. The trim removed 3 bases at V and 7 bases at J, leaving 7 bases unmatched. CDR1 and CDR2 from the germline V gene are SGHTA and FQGNSA. The chain's CDR3 is CASSFQGDRGNEQFF. CDR3 coding DNA: TGTGCCAGCAGCTTCCAGGGAGACAGGGGGAATGAGCAGTTCTTC.

This clone was picked up one time. V is TRBV7-3 and J is TRBJ2-7, with 10 bases aligning to TRBD2. Germline V CDR1 and CDR2: SGHTA, FQGTGA. This CDR3 has 18 amino acids. Trimming removed 0 bases from V and 4 bases from J; junction bases left unmatched: 12. Written as DNA, the CDR3 is TGTGCCAGCAGCTTAACGTTTCCTAGCGGGAGTCCCAGTTACGAGCAGTACTTC. It encodes CASSLTFPSGSPSYEQYF. Using reference TRBV7-3 and TRBJ2-7 for the parts outside the CDR3, the full variable domain is GAGVSQTPSNKVTEKGKYVELRCDPISGHTALYWYRQSLGQGPEFLIYFQGTGAADDSGLPNDRFFAVRPEGSVSTLKIQRTERGDSAVYLCASSLTFPSGSPSYEQYFGPGTRLTVT.

The rearrangement joins TRBV19 to TRBJ1-5; tentative D call: TRBD1 (6 bases). This CDR3 has 14 residues. V lost 6 bases to trimming and J lost 7 bases, with 16 bases between them. Germline CDR1 and CDR2: LNHDA and SQIVND (reference sequence). This chain's CDR3 is CASRGAGEGQPQHF. The CDR3 nucleotides are TGTGCCAGTAGGGGGGCAGGGGAGGGCCAGCCCCAGCATTTT.

At least ten counts were recorded for this clone. The chain joins TRBV27 to TRBJ1-1; 7 bases line up with TRBD1. Per germline, CDR1 MNHEY and CDR2 SMNVEV (reference sequence). There are 17 residues in the CDR3. V shed 2 bases, J shed 1 base, and the junction held 10 bases outside the gene matches. The CDR3 spells CASSLGHRTGWNTEAFF. In nucleotides, the CDR3 is TGTGCCAGCAGTTTAGGTCACCGGACAGGATGGAACACTGAAGCTTTCTTT.

This clone was observed a single time. This chain uses TRBV19 with TRBJ1-6; TRBD1 might be the D (5 bases). Germline V gene data show CDR1 as LNHDA and CDR2 as SQIVND (reference sequence). The CDR3 runs 13 residues. Trimming cost V 8 bases and J 7 bases, with 12 bases left between them. CDR3 loop: CASLGRDNSPLHF. In nucleotides, the CDR3 is TGTGCCAGTCTAGGCAGGGACAATTCACCCCTCCACTTT.

The gene calls are TRBV27 and TRBJ2-7; D is perhaps TRBD1 or TRBD2 (5 bases each). The CDR3 runs to 14 residues. Germline CDR1 reads MNHEY; CDR2 reads SMNVEV (reference sequence). V lost 2 bases and J 7 bases, leaving 15 bases between the germline ends. The CDR3 DNA reads TGTGCCAGCAGTTTAAGTGTGGGGGTGGGGGAGCAGTACTTC. This sequence encodes CASSLSVGVGEQYF.

The chain employs TRBV18 and TRBJ2-1; 16 bases map to TRBD2. The trim removed 3 bases at V and 5 bases at J, leaving 1 base unmatched. Germline loops: CDR1 KGHSH, CDR2 LQKENI. CDR3 length: 16 residues. The CDR3: CASSPGLAGGDNEQFF. DNA for the CDR3: TGTGCCAGCTCACCGGGACTAGCGGGGGGGGACAATGAGCAGTTCTTC.

In DNA form, the CDR3 reads TGTGCCAGCAGCGTAGACCCAGGGGGAGCGACCAATGAGCAGTTCTTC. It translates to CASSVDPGGATNEQFF. This chain connects TRBV9 to TRBJ2-1, with TRBD1 matching over 7 bases. The CDR3 spans 16 residues. The J segment lost 6 bases and the V segment lost 0 bases, leaving 9 bases of the junction unmatched. In germline, CDR1 is SGDLS, CDR2 YYNGEE.

The rearrangement joins TRBV19 to TRBJ2-7; 10 bases are a match to TRBD1. The CDR3 has 14 residues. The germline V gene encodes CDR1 LNHDA and CDR2 SQIVND (reference sequence). J lost 4 bases, V lost 4 bases, and 4 bases had no gene match. The CDR3 DNA sequence: TGTGCCAGTAGTAAGACAGGGGGCCTTTACGAGCAGTACTTC. Translation: CASSKTGGLYEQYF.

The chain carries TRBV11-3 and TRBJ2-2, with no clear D. The germline V and J ends were trimmed by 5 bases and 5 bases, with 9 bases remaining between them. The CDR3 covers 13 residues. CDR1 and CDR2 (germline): SGHNT, YENEEA. CDR3 region: CASSPTSTGELFF. The CDR3 nucleotides read TGTGCCAGCAGCCCGACTTCGACCGGGGAGCTGTTTTTT.

The table lists this clone with a count of one. This chain uses TRBV5-8 with TRBJ2-2; 7 bases fit TRBD1. In germline, CDR1 is SGHTS, CDR2 YDEGEE. This CDR3 is built from 13 residues. The junction had 2 bases not matched to a gene; V was cut back by 0 bases and J by 9 bases. For the CDR3, the DNA is TGTGCCAGCAGCTTGGACAGGGGTAGGGAGCTGTTTTTT. Amino acid sequence: CASSLDRGRELFF.

The rearrangement links TRBV5-4 to TRBJ2-5; TRBD1 matches at 8 bases. Trimming took 3 bases from V and 3 from J; bases not matched to a gene: 7. Germline V CDR1 and CDR2: SGHNT, YYREEE (reference sequence). CDR3 size: 15 residues. The CDR3 protein is CASSSKQGGKETQYF. CDR3 nucleotide sequence: TGTGCCAGCAGCTCGAAACAGGGGGGTAAAGAGACCCAGTACTTC.